The present entry profiles one T cell receptor (beta chain) with its context. Its specificity is unknown. The PCR was carried out with 60 Vbeta primers and 13 Jbeta primers. Libraries were prepared by immunoSEQ multiplex PCR; TCRdb keeps only in-frame clonotypes and omits some of them. The sample holds 150,000 to 200,000 clones, around 87% seen once. V was shortened by 4 bases and J by 2 bases, with 7 bases between the two germline ends. The CDR3 spans 12 residues. Germline values: CDR1 SQVTM, CDR2 ANQGSEA. The study sampled nominally healthy donors, though unrecorded immune exposures were likely. This specimen comes from a study of cytomegalovirus exposure and HLA in healthy donors. About the research overall: The Caucasian-associated ancestry cluster contained about 80% of the approximately 390 genotyped donors.

Whole-study results and caveats: In an earlier analysis, in around 590 donors, most V segments appeared productive either ~87% or ~30% of the time. Per a later analysis, HLA-associated TCR beta chains showed more clonal expansion than other, equally common TCR beta chains.

The TCR comes from a boy between 2 and 10 years old in good health and CMV-seronegative. V and J are TRBV29-1 and TRBJ2-3, with unresolved D. Source material: PBMCs. The CDR3 DNA follows: TGCAGCGTTGCTGACAACACAGATACGCAGTATTTT. Its translation: CSVADNTDTQYF.